This paragraph reports one T cell receptor (beta chain). The sample belongs to a study of technical replicates of blood from a handful of donors. Libraries were prepared by immunoSEQ multiplex PCR; TCRdb keeps only in-frame clonotypes and omits some of them. The sample contains tens of thousands of clones, around 84% of which appear only once. The CDR3 totals 14 residues. Germline CDR1 is SGHVS and CDR2 is FQNEAQ. Trimming removed 3 bases from V and 4 bases from J, with 7 bases in between. What was sequenced was PBMCs. The chain carries TRBV7-8 and TRBJ1-6; no reliable D call. This clonotype was obtained from a human donor in good health. Some clones in this sample may be carry-over from other donors' samples. This chain's CDR3 is CASSFSEYNSPLHF. In DNA, the CDR3 is TGTGCCAGCAGCTTTAGCGAATATAATTCACCCCTCCACTTT.